A single sample gave rise to the 3 T cell receptor beta chains below, sequenced in a study of control samples from healthy donors and cancer patients. Using immunoSEQ multiplex PCR, the repertoire was profiled, and TCRdb retains in-frame clones only, with some absent. The data hold fewer than 200,000 clones, with about 93% observed a single time. The sequenced sample consisted of blood. These receptors were obtained from a woman in her sixties or seventies in good health.

The chain links TRBV6-4 to TRBJ1-2; 11 nucleotides align to TRBD1. CDR3 length: 15 residues. CDR1 and CDR2 (germline): MRHNA, SNTAGT. V gave up 6 bases and J gave up 1 base; unmatched junction bases: 4. The CDR3 DNA sequence: TGTGCCAGCAGCCCCGGGACAGGGGGTAACTATGGCTACACCTTC. This sequence encodes CASSPGTGGNYGYTF.

The V gene is TRBV6-4, the J gene TRBJ2-1; D not certain. With 6 bases removed from V and 6 bases from J, the gap between germline ends came to 12 bases. Germline V gene sequence: CDR1 MRHNA, CDR2 SNTAGT. There are 13 residues in the CDR3. DNA for the CDR3: TGTGCCAGCAGCGTGACCGCCTCCAATGAGCAGTTCTTC. This encodes CASSVTASNEQFF.

There are a few counts of this clone. The chain carries TRBV4-1 and TRBJ1-1; no clear D gene. The CDR3 consists of 13 residues. The germline gives CDR1 MGHRA, CDR2 YSYEKL. Trimming removed 2 bases from V and 8 bases from J, with 12 bases in between. The CDR3 reads CASSQLLTAEAFF. CDR3 coding DNA: TGCGCCAGCAGCCAACTCTTAACGGCCGAAGCTTTCTTT.